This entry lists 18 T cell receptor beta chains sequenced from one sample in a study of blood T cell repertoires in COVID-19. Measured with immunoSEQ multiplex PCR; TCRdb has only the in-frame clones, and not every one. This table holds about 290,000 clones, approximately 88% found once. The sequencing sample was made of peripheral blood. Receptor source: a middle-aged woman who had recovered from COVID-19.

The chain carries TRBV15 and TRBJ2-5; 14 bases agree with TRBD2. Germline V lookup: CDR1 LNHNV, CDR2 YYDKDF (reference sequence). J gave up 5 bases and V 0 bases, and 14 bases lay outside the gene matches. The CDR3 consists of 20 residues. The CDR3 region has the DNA TGTGCCACCAGCAGAGAGCTTCCCGGGACTAGCGGGAGAAAGGGGGAGACCCAGTACTTC. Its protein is CATSRELPGTSGRKGETQYF.

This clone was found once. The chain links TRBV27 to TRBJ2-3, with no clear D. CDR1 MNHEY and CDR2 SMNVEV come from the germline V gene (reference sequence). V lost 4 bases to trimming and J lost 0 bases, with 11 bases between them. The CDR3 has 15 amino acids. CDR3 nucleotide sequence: TGTGCCAGCAGTTCGTATATCGTGAGCACAGATACGCAGTATTTT. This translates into CASSSYIVSTDTQYF.

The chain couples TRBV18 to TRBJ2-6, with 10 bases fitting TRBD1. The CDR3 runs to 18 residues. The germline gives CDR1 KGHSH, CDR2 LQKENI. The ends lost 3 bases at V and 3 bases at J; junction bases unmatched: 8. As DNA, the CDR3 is TGTGCCAGCTCACCTGCGACAGGGGGCTTAGGTGGGGCCAACGTCCTGACTTTC. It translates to CASSPATGGLGGANVLTF.

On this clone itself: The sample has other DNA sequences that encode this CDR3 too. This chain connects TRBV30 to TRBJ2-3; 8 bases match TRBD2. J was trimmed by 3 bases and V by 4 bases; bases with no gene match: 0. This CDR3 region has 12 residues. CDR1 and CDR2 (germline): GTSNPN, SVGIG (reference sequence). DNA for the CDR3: TGTGCCTGGACTAGCGGGACAGATACGCAGTATTTT. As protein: CAWTSGTDTQYF.

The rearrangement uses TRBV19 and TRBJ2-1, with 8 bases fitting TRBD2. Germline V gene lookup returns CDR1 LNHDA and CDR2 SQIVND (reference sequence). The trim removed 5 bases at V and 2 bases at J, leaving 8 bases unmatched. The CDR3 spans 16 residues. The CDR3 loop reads CASSFSGSPPYNEQFF. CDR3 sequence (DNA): TGTGCCAGTAGTTTCAGCGGGAGTCCCCCCTACAATGAGCAGTTCTTC.

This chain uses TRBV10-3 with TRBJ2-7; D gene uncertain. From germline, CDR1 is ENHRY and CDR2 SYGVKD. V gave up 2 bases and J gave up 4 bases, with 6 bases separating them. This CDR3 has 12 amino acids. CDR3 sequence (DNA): TGTGCCATCAGTGAGCAGGTGTACGAGCAGTACTTC. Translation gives CAISEQVYEQYF.

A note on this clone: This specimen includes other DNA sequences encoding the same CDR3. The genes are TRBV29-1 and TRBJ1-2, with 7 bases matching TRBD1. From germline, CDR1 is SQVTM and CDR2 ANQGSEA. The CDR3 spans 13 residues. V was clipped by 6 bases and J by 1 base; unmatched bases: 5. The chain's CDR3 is CSVAGTDNYGYTF. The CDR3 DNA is TGCAGCGTGGCCGGGACAGATAACTATGGCTACACCTTC. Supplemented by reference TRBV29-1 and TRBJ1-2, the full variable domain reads SAVISQKPSRDICQRGTSLTIQCQVDSQVTMMFWYRQQPGQSLTLIATANQGSEATYESGFVIDKFPISRPNLTFSTLTVSNMSPEDSSIYLCSVAGTDNYGYTFGSGTRLTVV.

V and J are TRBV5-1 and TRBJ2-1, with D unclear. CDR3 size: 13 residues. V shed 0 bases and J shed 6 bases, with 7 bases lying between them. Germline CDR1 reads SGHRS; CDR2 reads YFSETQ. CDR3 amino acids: CASSLASSNEQFF. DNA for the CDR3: TGCGCCAGCAGCTTGGCCTCTTCCAATGAGCAGTTCTTC.

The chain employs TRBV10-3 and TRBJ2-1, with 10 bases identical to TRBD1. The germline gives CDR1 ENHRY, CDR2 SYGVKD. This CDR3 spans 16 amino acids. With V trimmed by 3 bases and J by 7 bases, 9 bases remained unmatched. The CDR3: CAISDLDRGLRNEQFF. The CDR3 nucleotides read TGTGCCATCAGTGACCTAGACAGGGGGCTTCGGAATGAGCAGTTCTTC.

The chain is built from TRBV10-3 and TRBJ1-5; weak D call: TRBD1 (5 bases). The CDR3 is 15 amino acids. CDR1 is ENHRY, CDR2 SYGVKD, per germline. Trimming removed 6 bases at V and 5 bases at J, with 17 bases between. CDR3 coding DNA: TGTGCCATCAGCCCGGGGGAAGGGACGGATCAGCCCCAGCATTTT. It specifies CAISPGEGTDQPQHF.

CDR3 sequence reads: CASSPPSPLRHGTDTQYF. As DNA, the CDR3 is TGTGCCAGCTCACCACCGTCACCCCTCAGACACGGCACAGATACGCAGTATTTT. V is TRBV18 and J is TRBJ2-3; unclear D gene. This CDR3 region has 18 residues. Deletions cut 0 bases from V and 1 base from J, with 17 bases between. From germline, CDR1 is KGHSH and CDR2 LQKENI.

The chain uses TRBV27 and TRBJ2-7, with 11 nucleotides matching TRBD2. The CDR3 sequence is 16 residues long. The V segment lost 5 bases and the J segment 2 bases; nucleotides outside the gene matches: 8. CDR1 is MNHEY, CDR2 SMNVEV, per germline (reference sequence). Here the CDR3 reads CASSVNSGRVPYEQYF. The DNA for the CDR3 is TGTGCCAGCAGTGTTAATAGCGGGAGGGTCCCCTACGAGCAGTACTTC.

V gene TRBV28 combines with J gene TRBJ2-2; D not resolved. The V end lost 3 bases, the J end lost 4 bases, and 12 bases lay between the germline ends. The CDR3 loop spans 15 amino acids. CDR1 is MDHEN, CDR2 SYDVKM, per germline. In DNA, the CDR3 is TGTGCCAGCAGTTTGGAGCGAGCCCCCACCGGGGAGCTGTTTTTT. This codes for CASSLERAPTGELFF.

CDR3 nucleotide sequence: TGTGCCTGGAGAAGGGGGTCTAATGAAAAACTGTTTTTT. This encodes CAWRRGSNEKLFF. The V gene is TRBV30, the J gene TRBJ1-4; perhaps TRBD1 as D (6 bases). V gave up 3 bases and J gave up 3 bases, with 8 bases separating them. CDR3 size: 13 residues. CDR1 and CDR2 from the germline V gene are GTSNPN and SVGIG (reference sequence).

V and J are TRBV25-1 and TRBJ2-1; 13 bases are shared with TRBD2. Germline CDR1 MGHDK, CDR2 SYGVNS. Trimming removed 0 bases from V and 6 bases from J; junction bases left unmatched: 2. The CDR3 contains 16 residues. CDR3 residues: CASSEYWTSGSNEQFF. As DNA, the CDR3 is TGTGCCAGCAGTGAATATTGGACTAGCGGGAGCAATGAGCAGTTCTTC. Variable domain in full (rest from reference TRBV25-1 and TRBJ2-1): EADIYQTPRYLVIGTGKKITLECSQTMGHDKMYWYQQDPGMELHLIHYSYGVNSTEKGDLSSESTVSRIRTEHFPLTLESARPSHTSQYLCASSEYWTSGSNEQFFGPGTRLTVL.

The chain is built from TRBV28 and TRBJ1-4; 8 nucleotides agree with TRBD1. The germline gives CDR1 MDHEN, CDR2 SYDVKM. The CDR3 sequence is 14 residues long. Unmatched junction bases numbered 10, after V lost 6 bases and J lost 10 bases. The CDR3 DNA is TGTGCCAGCAGAAATGGACAGGGTAGCGGAAAACTGTTTTTT. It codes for CASRNGQGSGKLFF.

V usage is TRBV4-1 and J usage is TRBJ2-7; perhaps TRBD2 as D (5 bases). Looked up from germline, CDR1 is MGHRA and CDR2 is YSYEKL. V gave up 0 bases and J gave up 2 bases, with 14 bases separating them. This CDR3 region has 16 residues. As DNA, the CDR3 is TGCGCCAGCAGCCAAGATGATACTAGTTTTACCTACGAGCAGTACTTC. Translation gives CASSQDDTSFTYEQYF.

CDR3 DNA sequence: TGTGCCAGCAGCCTACCGGGACAGGGGGATTATACGCAGTATTTT. It specifies CASSLPGQGDYTQYF. V usage is TRBV14 and J usage is TRBJ2-3, with 11 bases aligning to TRBD1. The CDR3 has 15 residues. Germline values: CDR1 SGHDN, CDR2 FVKESK. The V segment lost 4 bases and the J segment 7 bases; nucleotides outside the gene matches: 7.